The 4 T cell receptor beta chains below all came from one sample that was sequenced in a study of CXCR3-negative and CXCR3-positive naive CD8 T cells. Overall study findings and caveats: The study found more hydrophobic TRB CDR3s in CXCR3-positive naive cells than in CXCR3-negative naive cells.

These receptors are not linked to any known antigen. Via 5' RACE with UMI labels, TRB cDNA libraries were prepared. TCRdb re-called the 5' RACE reads; one entry per CDR3 protein, DNA not given. The repertoire shows 150,000 to 180,000 distinct CDR3 sequences; the top ten hold approximately 0.46%. The sequencing sample was made of naive CXCR3+ CD8+ T cells from blood. The subset: CD45RO-CCR7+CD27+CD95- naive CD8+ T cells expressing CXCR3 (TNR3+). The receptors here all came from a human donor in good health. Some clones in this sample may be carry-over from other donors' samples.

CDR3 amino acids: CSVVPTSGTYNEQFF. The J gene is TRBJ2-1, the V gene TRBV29-1; as DNA is missing, the TRBD2 call by TCRdb cannot be tested. The CDR3 has 15 residues. The germline V gene encodes CDR1 SQVTM and CDR2 ANQGSEA.

The chain couples TRBV24-1 to TRBJ2-3; the TRBD1 assignment by TCRdb is unverifiable without DNA. The CDR3 is 16 amino acids. In germline, CDR1 is KGHDR, CDR2 SFDVKD. CDR3 protein: CATSDLAQGNEDTQYF.

This chain links TRBV6-5 with TRBJ2-1. The CDR3 totals 16 residues. The V gene's germline CDR1 is MNHEY and CDR2 SVGAGI. The CDR3 reads CASSVSGISTYNEQFF.

The chain joins TRBV13 to TRBJ2-7; TCRdb's assignment of TRBD2 cannot be checked, as there is no DNA. The CDR3 runs to 14 residues. CDR1 is PRHDT, CDR2 FYEKMQ, per germline (reference sequence). The chain's CDR3 is CASSAGGGSYEQYF. The full variable domain, in which reference TRBV13 and TRBJ2-7 provide the parts outside the CDR3, is AAGVIQSPRHLIKEKRETATLKCYPIPRHDTVYWYQQGPGQDPQFLISFYEKMQSDKGSIPDRFSAQQFSDYHSELNMSSLELGDSALYFCASSAGGGSYEQYFGPGTRLTVT.